This TCR beta chain originates from a study of shared clonotypes between healthy human individuals. There are 13 residues in the CDR3. CDR1 is ENHRY and CDR2 is SYGVKD in the germline V gene. Trimming took off 6 bases at V and 5 bases at J, with 11 bases between the two ends. Genomic DNA (from each subset) was split evenly across several immunoSEQ plates. The table came from immunoSEQ multiplex PCR; TCRdb's copy has only in-frame clones and leaves some out. The sample has around 440,000 clones; approximately 71% are singletons. Comments on this clone: Its antigen is undetermined.

Findings of the study overall: Sampling covered blood only; tissue repertoires likely differ. Among donors, the sharing of clonotypes was expected to be influenced by sequencing depth.

V gene TRBV10-3 combines with J gene TRBJ1-5; D uncertain. The specimen was PBMCs. This receptor was obtained from a middle-aged woman in good health. Some clones in this sample may be carry-over from other donors' samples. The CDR3 loop reads CAIRRDWDQPQHF. CDR3 DNA: TGTGCCATCAGGAGGGATTGGGATCAGCCCCAGCATTTT.